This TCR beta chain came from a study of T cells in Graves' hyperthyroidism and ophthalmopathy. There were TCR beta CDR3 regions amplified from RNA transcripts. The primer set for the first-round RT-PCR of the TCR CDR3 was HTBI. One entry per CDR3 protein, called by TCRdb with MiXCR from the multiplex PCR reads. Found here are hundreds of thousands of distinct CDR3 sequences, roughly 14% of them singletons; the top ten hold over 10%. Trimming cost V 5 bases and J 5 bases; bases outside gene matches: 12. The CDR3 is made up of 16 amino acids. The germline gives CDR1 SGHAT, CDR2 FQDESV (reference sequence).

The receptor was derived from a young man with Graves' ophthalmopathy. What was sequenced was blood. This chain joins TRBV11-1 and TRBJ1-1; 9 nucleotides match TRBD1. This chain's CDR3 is CASSVPGTGPDTEAFF. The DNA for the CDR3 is TGTGCCAGCAGCGTCCCCGGGACAGGGCCAGATACTGAAGCTTTCTTT.